This is a list of T cell receptor beta chains from one sample in a study of technical replicates of blood from a few donors. Method: immunoSEQ multiplex PCR; TCRdb's copy keeps in-frame clones and lacks some. The sample has 100,000 or so clones, 96% seen once. The sequencing input was T cells isolated from PBMCs. These receptors were obtained from a human donor in good health. Each CDR3 is given with its conserved first and last residue.

j_call | v_call | cdr3_aa
TRBJ1-2 | TRBV18 | CASSPPPGIYGYTF
TRBJ1-2 | TRBV6-5 | CASAHPGQGIDGYTF
TRBJ1-1 | TRBV5-1 | CASSFTTGNTEAFF
TRBJ1-3 | TRBV9 | CASSVSGNTIYF
TRBJ2-7 | TRBV5-4 | CASSLPGGARYEQYF
TRBJ1-1 | TRBV19 | CASRDIYMNTEAFF
TRBJ2-3 | TRBV10-3 | CAIRGTSGTDTQYF
TRBJ2-1 | TRBV2 | CASSRLAGGIGEQFF
TRBJ2-2 | TRBV7-8 | CASPKAGANTGELFF
TRBJ1-1 | TRBV30 | CAWSVIGGRTEAFF
TRBJ2-5 | TRBV9 | CASSGVGQGRETQYF
TRBJ1-3 | TRBV28 | CASSEGGSGNTIYF
TRBJ2-1 | TRBV7-2 | CASSRQGSSNEQFF
TRBJ2-1 | TRBV27 | CASSLSAIYNEQFF
TRBJ2-1 | TRBV4-2 | CASSILATNEQFF
TRBJ1-3 | TRBV19 | CASRTGASSGNTIYF
TRBJ1-4 | TRBV5-8 | CASSDMGQPNEKLFF
TRBJ1-2 | TRBV10-1 | CASSGNRGGGYTF
TRBJ2-3 | TRBV11-3 | CASSLGAGGYTDTQYF
TRBJ2-3 | TRBV30 | CAWSGTSGTDTQYF
TRBJ2-1 | TRBV4-3 | CASSQDPPGGEGLNEQFF
TRBJ2-7 | TRBV27 | CASKTPAGPSYEQYF